The 14 T cell receptor beta chains below were found in one sample sequenced in a study of shared clonotypes between healthy human individuals. The data were produced by immunoSEQ multiplex PCR, yet TCRdb's version contains in-frame clones alone and is incomplete. Here the sample spans 2,500,000 or so clones, approximately 93% being singletons. The sample was naive CD4+ T cells from PBMCs. Subset described: CD45RA+ positively selected. The origin of the receptors is a young man in good health. Some clones in this sample may be carry-over from other donors' samples.

Of note for this clone: Other nucleotide sequences from this sample produce the same CDR3. The genes are TRBV18 and TRBJ1-5, with D uncertain. CDR1 KGHSH and CDR2 LQKENI come from the germline V gene. V was clipped by 2 bases and J by 6 bases, with 8 bases between them. The CDR3 consists of 13 residues. In DNA form, the CDR3 reads TGTGCCAGCTCACCAGGGAATGGTCAGCCCCAGCATTTT. It translates to CASSPGNGQPQHF. The full variable domain, with the rest looked up from reference TRBV18 and TRBJ1-5, is NAGVMQNPRHLVRRRGQEARLRCSPMKGHSHVYWYRQLPEEGLKFMVYLQKENIIDESGMPKERFSAEFPKEGPSILRIQQVVRGDSAAYFCASSPGNGQPQHFGDGTRLSIL.

This clone was observed once. This chain joins TRBV30 and TRBJ1-2; D is uncertain. The CDR3 is 13 amino acids. The germline V gene encodes CDR1 GTSNPN and CDR2 SVGIG (reference sequence). The germline V and J ends were trimmed by 2 bases and 3 bases, with 10 bases remaining between them. CDR3 coding DNA: TGTGCCTGGAGTAGGGTGGGTTACTATGGCTACACCTTC. Its protein is CAWSRVGYYGYTF. Based on the CDR3 plus reference TRBV30 and TRBJ1-2, the full variable domain is SQTIHQWPATLVQPVGSPLSLECTVEGTSNPNLYWYRQAAGRGLQLLFYSVGIGQISSEVPQNLSASRPQDRQFILSSKKLLLSDSGFYLCAWSRVGYYGYTFGSGTRLTVV.

The chain carries TRBV5-1 and TRBJ1-1, with D hard to call. CDR3 length: 16 amino acids. The ends were cut back, 1 base at V and 5 bases at J, with 18 bases in the middle. The V gene's germline CDR1 is SGHRS and CDR2 YFSETQ. The CDR3 loop reads CASSLMAAGTRTEAFF. The CDR3 DNA reads TGCGCCAGCAGCTTGATGGCGGCCGGAACCAGGACTGAAGCTTTCTTT.

CDR3 protein: CASSQEQALGTSSGANVLTF. The CDR3, as DNA: TGCGCCAGCAGCCAAGAGCAGGCGTTGGGTACCAGCTCTGGGGCCAACGTCCTGACTTTC. The rearrangement links TRBV4-3 to TRBJ2-6; D is uncertain. The V end lost 0 bases, the J end lost 0 bases, and 18 bases lay between the germline ends. The CDR3 consists of 20 residues. In germline, CDR1 is LGHNA, CDR2 YSLEER.

The chain has TRBV6-5 and TRBJ2-1; the D is unclear. Germline V gene lookup returns CDR1 MNHEY and CDR2 SVGAGI. This CDR3 is 15 amino acids long. Trimming took off 6 bases at V and 4 bases at J, with 16 bases between the two ends. CDR3 residues: CASRQQSIGYNEQFF. The CDR3 nucleotides are TGTGCCAGCAGGCAACAGAGCATTGGGTACAATGAGCAGTTCTTC.

The chain has TRBV5-1 and TRBJ2-5; D is ambiguous. The CDR3 covers 14 residues. Trimming took off 4 bases at V and 5 bases at J, with 15 bases between the two ends. The germline gives CDR1 SGHRS, CDR2 YFSETQ. The CDR3 coding sequence is TGCGCCAGCAGCCCCTGGGATCTGCGGGAGACCCAGTACTTC. Its translation: CASSPWDLRETQYF. The full variable domain, rest sourced from reference TRBV5-1 and TRBJ2-5, is KAGVTQTPRYLIKTRGQQVTLSCSPISGHRSVSWYQQTPGQGLQFLFEYFSETQRNKGNFPGRFSGRQFSNSRSEMNVSTLELGDSALYLCASSPWDLRETQYFGPGTRLLVL.

The chain couples TRBV19 to TRBJ2-7; TRBD1 agrees at 8 bases. CDR3 length: 14 amino acids. The germline V gene encodes CDR1 LNHDA and CDR2 SQIVND (reference sequence). J was trimmed by 5 bases and V by 3 bases; bases with no gene match: 6. In DNA form, the CDR3 reads TGTGCCAGTAGTATCCGGCAGGGGGCGAACGAGCAGTACTTC. As protein: CASSIRQGANEQYF.

The chain has TRBV25-1 and TRBJ1-6, with no clear D. V was cut by 3 bases and J by 7 bases, with 16 bases left in between. The CDR3 consists of 16 residues. Germline-derived CDR1 and CDR2 are MGHDK and SYGVNS. CDR3 DNA: TGTGCCAGCAGTGAGTATCGTTTGGGCCGAAATTCACCCCTCCACTTT. Translation: CASSEYRLGRNSPLHF.

In regard to this clone: This CDR3 is also generated by other DNA sequences in the sample. J is TRBJ1-5 and V is TRBV28, with unresolved D. The CDR3 sequence is 15 residues long. With 3 bases removed from V and 2 bases from J, the gap between germline ends came to 11 bases. Looked up from germline, CDR1 is MDHEN and CDR2 is SYDVKM. CDR3 nucleotides: TGTGCCAGCAGTTTTCGGGATACTGGCAATCAGCCCCAGCATTTT. Its protein is CASSFRDTGNQPQHF.

V gene TRBV4-1 combines with J gene TRBJ2-4; tentative D call: TRBD1 (6 bases). Germline CDR1 and CDR2: MGHRA and YSYEKL. The CDR3 has 18 amino acids. The germline V and J ends were trimmed by 3 bases and 0 bases, with 18 bases remaining between them. The CDR3 is CASSHLRGDTLAKNIQYF. The CDR3 nucleotides are TGCGCCAGCAGCCACCTGAGAGGGGACACTTTAGCCAAAAACATTCAGTACTTC.

The chain has TRBV28 and TRBJ1-2; TRBD1 agrees at 9 bases. V gave up 8 bases and J gave up 6 bases; unmatched junction bases: 7. The CDR3 extends over 13 amino acids. Germline-derived CDR1 and CDR2 are MDHEN and SYDVKM. CDR3 residues: CASWDRDPNGYTF. DNA of the CDR3: TGTGCCAGCTGGGACAGGGATCCTAATGGCTACACCTTC.

V and J are TRBV11-2 and TRBJ2-2; D possibly corresponds to TRBD1 (6 bases). The germline gives CDR1 SGHAT, CDR2 FQNNGV. This CDR3 is built from 15 residues. The V and J ends lost 3 bases and 0 bases respectively, with 8 bases between them. CDR3 amino acids: CASSFGQTNTGELFF. Here the CDR3 DNA reads TGTGCCAGCAGCTTTGGACAGACGAACACCGGGGAGCTGTTTTTT.

The genes are TRBV11-2 and TRBJ2-7; D unresolved. The CDR3 is made up of 14 amino acids. CDR1 is SGHAT, CDR2 FQNNGV, per germline. Trimming left V 4 bases short and J 2 bases short, with 12 bases between. The CDR3 DNA reads as TGTGCCAGCAGCTCCAGCAATGGGCCCTACGAGCAGTACTTC. Protein: CASSSSNGPYEQYF.

V and J are TRBV5-4 and TRBJ1-1; the D is unclear. The germline gives CDR1 SGHNT, CDR2 YYREEE (reference sequence). This CDR3 is 15 amino acids long. Trimming took off 3 bases at V and 0 bases at J, with 12 bases between the two ends. In DNA form, the CDR3 reads TGTGCCAGCAGCTCTCGACGGACTCTGAACACTGAAGCTTTCTTT. It codes for CASSSRRTLNTEAFF.